This T cell receptor (beta chain) was captured by sequencing in a study of regulatory T cells in long-lasting Graves disease. Whole-study results and caveats: TRBV28 was favored in persistent disease, as were TRBJ1-2 and TRBJ2-5.

The trim removed 1 base at V and 4 bases at J, leaving 7 bases unmatched. CDR1 is LGHNA, CDR2 YSLEER, per germline. CDR3 length: 16 residues. CDR3-region Arm-PCR and iRepertoire HTBI primers produced the TCR beta libraries. TCRdb redid the calling of the multiplex PCR reads with MiXCR, one entry per CDR3 protein. The table has some 410,000 distinct CDR3 sequences, about a sixth seen once. Time point described: newly diagnosed GD, antithyroid drugs for less than 3 months. With RNA extracted from PBMCs as input, the TCR library was made. In regard to this clonotype: Its antigen is not known.

These data also featured in a second study, about T cells in Graves' hyperthyroidism and ophthalmopathy. As reported in that work: Diagnoses were made from clinical symptoms, serum measures (thyroxine and TRAb), thyroid ultrasound and orbital computed tomography.

This chain joins TRBV4-3 and TRBJ2-7; 10 bases are a match to TRBD1. This clonotype was obtained from a woman aged 25 to 39 with Graves disease. The source was peripheral blood mononuclear cells (PBMCs), collected at new diagnosis, from a patient treated with antithyroid drugs. CDR3 nucleotide sequence: TGCGCCAGCAGCCAAGGGACCGGGACAGGGGAGTACGAGCAGTACTTC. It encodes CASSQGTGTGEYEQYF.